Shown below are 17 T cell receptor beta chains from a single sample sequenced in a study of technical replicates of blood from a handful of donors. Profiling relied on immunoSEQ multiplex PCR, and the TCRdb table lists in-frame clones only, not all of them. The repertoire holds 35,000 to 50,000 clones, with around 96% as singletons. Specimen: T cells isolated from PBMCs. The receptor source for this set is a human donor in good health.

This clone appeared a few times. This chain links TRBV19 with TRBJ2-7, with TRBD2 identical over 8 bases. Germline V gene lookup returns CDR1 LNHDA and CDR2 SQIVND (reference sequence). The CDR3 covers 12 residues. The V segment lost 5 bases and the J segment 6 bases; nucleotides outside the gene matches: 3. The CDR3 DNA is TGTGCCAGTAGTGGTAGCGGGACCGAGCAGTACTTC. It codes for CASSGSGTEQYF.

The rearrangement joins TRBV27 to TRBJ2-5, with 8 bases fitting TRBD2. After removal of 4 bases from V and 4 bases from J, the junction contained 5 bases not matched to a gene. Germline V gene lookup returns CDR1 MNHEY and CDR2 SMNVEV (reference sequence). The CDR3 contains 14 residues. CDR3 residues: CASSSGRAVETQYF. DNA for the CDR3: TGTGCCAGCAGTTCCGGGAGGGCCGTAGAGACCCAGTACTTC.

In DNA form, the CDR3 reads TGTGCCAGCAGCGATAGACAGGGGGCCCAAAAAGAGACCCAGTACTTC. It translates to CASSDRQGAQKETQYF. V gene TRBV2 combines with J gene TRBJ2-5; the match to TRBD1 covers 10 bases. The length of the CDR3 is 16 residues. The germline CDR1 and CDR2 sequences are SNHLY and FYNNEI. V was clipped by 6 bases and J by 3 bases; unmatched bases: 10. The variable domain in full, with the rest retrieved from reference TRBV2 and TRBJ2-5, is EPEVTQTPSHQVTQMGQEVILRCVPISNHLYFYWYRQILGQKVEFLVSFYNNEISEKSEIFDDQFSVERPDGSNFTLKIRSTKLEDSAMYFCASSDRQGAQKETQYFGPGTRLLVL.

J is TRBJ1-1 and V is TRBV5-5; D gene uncertain. Germline loops: CDR1 SGHKS, CDR2 YYEKEE (reference sequence). V was shortened by 3 bases and J by 1 base, with 7 bases between the two germline ends. CDR3 length: 13 residues. This CDR3 reads CASSSLKNTEAFF. In DNA form, the CDR3 reads TGTGCCAGCAGCTCCCTTAAGAACACTGAAGCTTTCTTT.

This clone came up once. The J gene is TRBJ2-1, the V gene TRBV14; TRBD2 aligns across 8 bases. Germline assignment: CDR1 SGHDN and CDR2 FVKESK. There are 15 residues in the CDR3. The trim removed 3 bases at V and 1 base at J, leaving 2 bases unmatched. Here the CDR3 DNA reads TGTGCCAGCAGCCATGTAGCGGGGTCCTACAATGAGCAGTTCTTC. The encoded protein is CASSHVAGSYNEQFF.

The DNA for the CDR3 is TGTGCCCCACTATTATTAGGACAGGGGATCAGTACCCAGCATTTT. This gives the protein CAPLLLGQGISTQHF. The rearrangement uses TRBV30 and TRBJ1-5; 9 bases are a match to TRBD1. The CDR3 contains 15 residues. J was trimmed by 11 bases and V by 8 bases; bases with no gene match: 19. Germline CDR1 is GTSNPN and CDR2 is SVGIG (reference sequence).

The V gene is TRBV5-1, the J gene TRBJ1-2, with 7 bases aligning to TRBD1. V was clipped by 4 bases and J by 10 bases; unmatched bases: 7. The CDR3 consists of 12 residues. Germline V gives CDR1 SGHRS, CDR2 YFSETQ. The CDR3 sequence is CASSHPGQHYTF. The CDR3 coding sequence is TGCGCCAGCAGCCACCCGGGACAGCACTACACCTTC.

The chain couples TRBV30 to TRBJ2-1, with TRBD2 as a possible D gene (6 bases). Looked up from germline, CDR1 is GTSNPN and CDR2 is SVGIG (reference sequence). The CDR3 runs 17 residues. V was trimmed by 1 base and J by 0 bases, leaving 16 bases between them. Here the CDR3 DNA reads TGTGCCTGGAGTGGCAGCGGGTACGGAAGCTCCTACAATGAGCAGTTCTTC. Translated: CAWSGSGYGSSYNEQFF.

The chain employs TRBV29-1 and TRBJ2-7, with TRBD1 as a possible D gene (6 bases). Germline assignment: CDR1 SQVTM and CDR2 ANQGSEA. The ends were cut back, 6 bases at V and 0 bases at J, with 12 bases in the middle. The CDR3 sequence is 13 residues long. CDR3 sequence: CSVAHRVSYEQYF. DNA of the CDR3: TGCAGCGTCGCTCACAGGGTCTCCTACGAGCAGTACTTC.

The genes are TRBV15 and TRBJ2-5; D is possibly TRBD2 (7 bases). The length of the CDR3 is 14 residues. The germline CDR1 and CDR2 sequences are LNHNV and YYDKDF (reference sequence). Deletions cut 0 bases from V and 5 bases from J, with 10 bases between. CDR3 region: CATSRDWGGETQYF. The CDR3 DNA reads TGTGCCACCAGCAGAGATTGGGGGGGCGAGACCCAGTACTTC.

This clone was counted once. This chain joins TRBV7-6 and TRBJ2-7, with D perhaps matching TRBD2 (6 bases). V was cut by 5 bases and J by 2 bases, with 16 bases left in between. The CDR3 totals 15 residues. Germline assignment: CDR1 SGHVS and CDR2 FNYEAQ. The CDR3 here is CASSPQGLVAYEQYF. CDR3 DNA: TGTGCCAGCAGCCCCCAGGGACTGGTCGCCTACGAGCAGTACTTC.

CDR3 amino acids: CASSQDHFTPEQYF. The CDR3 DNA follows: TGCGCCAGCAGCCAAGACCACTTTACCCCCGAGCAGTACTTC. This rearrangement joins TRBV4-1 to TRBJ2-7; D is undetermined. Trimming removed 0 bases from V and 6 bases from J, with 12 bases in between. The V gene's germline CDR1 is MGHRA and CDR2 YSYEKL. The CDR3 has 14 amino acids.

This chain links TRBV29-1 with TRBJ1-2; 8 bases are a match to TRBD1. The CDR3 contains 15 residues. Per the germline V gene, CDR1 is SQVTM and CDR2 is ANQGSEA. With 3 bases clipped from V and 4 bases from J, the junction kept 10 bases outside the gene matches. The chain's CDR3 is CSVDELGTGFYGYTF. For the CDR3, the DNA is TGCAGCGTTGATGAATTAGGGACAGGCTTCTATGGCTACACCTTC.

The chain combines TRBV6-5 with TRBJ1-1; possible D gene TRBD1, 6 bases. CDR3 length equals 15 residues. V was shortened by 0 bases and J by 3 bases, with 11 bases between the two germline ends. Germline lookup yields CDR1 MNHEY and CDR2 SVGAGI. The CDR3 coding sequence is TGTGCCAGCAGTTACTCGTCTGAGGGGGACACTGAAGCTTTCTTT. Encoded protein: CASSYSSEGDTEAFF.

The chain couples TRBV6-5 to TRBJ1-3; perhaps TRBD1 as D (6 bases). Germline values: CDR1 MNHEY, CDR2 SVGAGI. The CDR3 runs 15 residues. Trimming stripped 2 bases from V and 2 bases from J, with 10 bases between. CDR3 bases: TGTGCCAGCAGTTACCAGGGGCTGCCTGGAAACACCATATATTTT. Amino acid sequence: CASSYQGLPGNTIYF.

This chain links TRBV15 with TRBJ1-4; tentative D call: TRBD1 (6 bases). In germline, CDR1 is LNHNV, CDR2 YYDKDF (reference sequence). Between the trimmed V and J ends, which lost 5 bases and 8 bases, there was a span of 9 bases. The CDR3 is made up of 12 amino acids. CDR3 DNA sequence: TGTGCCACCAGCTTCACAGGGGAAAAACTGTTTTTT. Protein sequence: CATSFTGEKLFF.

The V and J genes are TRBV6-4 and TRBJ2-2, with D perhaps TRBD2 (5 bases). In germline, CDR1 is MRHNA, CDR2 SNTAGT. The CDR3 covers 14 residues. V was trimmed by 0 bases and J by 3 bases, leaving 5 bases between them. CDR3 loop: CASSDSSDTGELFF. In DNA form, the CDR3 reads TGTGCCAGCAGTGACTCTAGCGACACCGGGGAGCTGTTTTTT.